Presented here are 28 T cell receptor beta chains from one specimen sequenced in a study of molecular identifiers for immune sequencing clone quantification. TCRdb reprocessed the PCR reads via MiXCR and lists one record per CDR3 protein. Among 85,000 to 90,000 distinct CDR3 sequences, 15% to 20% were seen once, and the ten largest hold 0.7% to 0.95%. Input material: naive CD8+ T cells from blood, with Jurkat cell RNA spiked in. The sample's subset: FACS-sorted CD8+CD4-CCR7+CD45RA+ naive T cells. The receptor source for this set is a human donor in good health. Some libraries in this study had Jurkat cell RNA spiked in.

With regard to this clonotype: A much larger clone sits a single nucleotide away, making a read error possible. In DNA form, the CDR3 reads TGTGCCAGTAGTATTGGGGCCTACGAGCAGTTCTTC. Protein sequence: CASSIGAYEQFF. The gene calls are TRBV19 and TRBJ2-7, with D tentatively TRBD1 (5 bases). The J call is uncertain, as TRBJ2-1 better fits the DNA end. The CDR3 is 12 amino acids. CDR1 and CDR2 (germline): LNHDA, SQIVND (reference sequence).

This clonotype has a count of ten or more. The chain joins TRBV6-2 or TRBV6-3 to TRBJ2-2; D uncertain. The germline V and J ends were trimmed by 0 bases and 3 bases, with 11 bases remaining between them. Germline V gene sequence: CDR1 MNHEY, CDR2 SVGEGT. The CDR3 is 16 residues long. CDR3 sequence reads: CASSYSRQPDTGELFF. For the CDR3, the DNA is TGTGCCAGCAGTTACTCTAGGCAGCCCGACACCGGGGAGCTGTTTTTT.

This clonotype was seen ten or more times. The chain employs TRBV20-1 and TRBJ2-3; either TRBD1 or TRBD2 may fit D (5 bases each). The germline gives CDR1 DFQATT, CDR2 SNEGSKA (reference sequence). V was trimmed by 2 bases and J by 2 bases, leaving 17 bases between them. The CDR3 is 16 amino acids. CDR3 protein: CSARIEGTSTTDTQYF. Written as DNA, the CDR3 is TGCAGTGCTAGAATCGAGGGGACCTCGACCACAGATACGCAGTATTTT.

This clonotype was recorded many times. This rearrangement joins TRBV29-1 to TRBJ2-7; no firm D call. Germline CDR1 and CDR2: SQVTM and ANQGSEA. The V gene lost 7 bases and the J gene lost 0 bases, with 10 bases spanning the gap. The CDR3 is 12 residues long. CDR3 amino acids: CSAGDTSYEQYF. The CDR3 region has the DNA TGCAGCGCAGGTGACACCTCCTACGAGCAGTACTTC.

The J gene is TRBJ1-3, the V gene TRBV10-2, with D unclear. Trimming shortened V by 8 bases and J by 0 bases, and 11 bases separated the two germline ends. Germline CDR1 WSHSY, CDR2 SAAADI. This CDR3 comprises 14 residues. The CDR3 bases are TGCGCCAGCGGCCTAGATAGCTCTGGAAACACCATATATTTT. Its translation is CASGLDSSGNTIYF.

This clonotype was seen ten or more times. The V gene is TRBV9, the J gene TRBJ1-3; D is unresolved. Per germline, CDR1 SGDLS and CDR2 YYNGEE. V was pared by 0 bases and J by 0 bases, with 10 bases between. The length of the CDR3 is 16 residues. The CDR3 sequence: CASSVDGGSSGNTIYF. CDR3 DNA: TGTGCCAGCAGCGTAGATGGCGGGAGCTCTGGAAACACCATATATTTT.

Many counts were recorded for this clonotype. The gene calls are TRBV4-3 and TRBJ1-5, with D perhaps TRBD1 (5 bases). Germline CDR1 LGHNA, CDR2 YSLEER. V dropped 0 bases and J dropped 4 bases, with 10 bases sitting between them. The CDR3 contains 15 residues. The CDR3 spells CASSQERTPNQPQHF. In nucleotides, the CDR3 is TGCGCCAGCAGCCAAGAACGGACACCAAATCAGCCCCAGCATTTT.

This clonotype was recorded many times. The CDR3 reads CASSLVRDIHLLDTEAFF. The CDR3 DNA sequence: TGTGCCAGCAGCTTAGTCCGGGACATACACTTGTTGGACACTGAAGCTTTCTTT. The chain couples TRBV7-9 to TRBJ1-1; D is possibly TRBD1 (6 bases). Germline CDR1 is SEHNR and CDR2 is FQNEAQ (reference sequence). Trimming took 1 base from V and 3 from J, leaving 21 bases between them. The CDR3 is 18 amino acids. Full variable domain (remainder filled in from reference TRBV7-9 and TRBJ1-1): DTGVSQNPRHKITKRGQNVTFRCDPISEHNRLYWYRQTLGQGPEFLTYFQNEAQLEKSRLLSDRFSAERPKGSFSTLEIQRTEQGDSAMYLCASSLVRDIHLLDTEAFFGQGTRLTVV.

This clonotype was counted ten times or more. This chain connects TRBV11-2 to TRBJ2-3; 8 bases map to TRBD2. This CDR3 contains 17 residues. The germline CDR1 and CDR2 sequences are SGHAT and FQNNGV. The J segment lost 2 bases and the V segment lost 0 bases, leaving 7 bases of the junction unmatched. Written as DNA, the CDR3 is TGTGCCAGCAGCTTAGATTCAGCGGGGGCCCTCACAGATACGCAGTATTTT. Protein: CASSLDSAGALTDTQYF. The complete variable domain, with remaining parts taken from reference TRBV11-2 and TRBJ2-3, reads EAGVAQSPRYKIIEKRQSVAFWCNPISGHATLYWYQQILGQGPKLLIQFQNNGVVDDSQLPKDRFSAERLKGVDSTLKIQPAKLEDSAVYLCASSLDSAGALTDTQYFGPGTRLTVL.

In this sample, this clonotype turned up many times. This chain uses TRBV27 with TRBJ2-3, with 7 positions matching TRBD2. The trim removed 5 bases at V and 4 bases at J, leaving 18 bases unmatched. CDR1 and CDR2 from the germline V gene are MNHEY and SMNVEV (reference sequence). CDR3 size: 18 residues. The chain's CDR3 is CASSMSRRTRGVPDTQYF. CDR3 coding DNA: TGTGCCAGCAGTATGTCGCGCCGGACTAGAGGGGTCCCAGATACGCAGTATTTT.

This clonotype came up many times. The genes are TRBV5-6 and TRBJ2-5, with 10 positions matching TRBD1. Losses at the gene ends were 4 bases for V and 5 bases for J; bases not matched to a gene: 17. The CDR3 runs 18 residues. Germline V gene lookup returns CDR1 SGHDT and CDR2 YYEEEE. CDR3 sequence: CASSALVDGTGVWETQYF. The CDR3 nucleotides are TGTGCCAGCAGCGCGCTTGTAGACGGGACAGGGGTGTGGGAGACCCAGTACTTC.

About this clonotype: With a much larger clone just one base away, this may be a read error. V and J are TRBV6-5 and TRBJ2-7; TRBD1 might be the D (6 bases). This CDR3 has 19 residues. CDR1 is MNHEY and CDR2 is SVGAGI in the germline V gene. With 0 bases removed from V and 5 bases from J, the gap between germline ends came to 26 bases. Written as DNA, the CDR3 is TGTGCCAGCAGTTACTCGAAGGGGCAGCTCAGGGGTATGGTCGACGAGCAGTACTTC. Its translation is CASSYSKGQLRGMVDEQYF.

This clonotype was picked up many times. The junction shows a germline mismatch at one end, possibly a read error. V and J are TRBV6-5 and TRBJ2-6; 9 nucleotides line up with TRBD1. This CDR3 spans 17 amino acids. Germline CDR1 and CDR2: MNHEY and SVGAGI. CDR3 coding DNA: TGTGCCAGCAGTTACTCGTCTTTGGAGACAGGGGGCAACGTCCTGACTTTC. Its protein product is CASSYSSLETGGNVLTF.

There are a few counts of this clonotype. The chain is built from TRBV4-3 and TRBJ1-4, with D uncertain. Trimming cost V 4 bases and J 7 bases, with 19 bases left between them. Germline loops: CDR1 LGHNA, CDR2 YSLEER. This CDR3 region has 16 residues. The DNA for the CDR3 is TGCGCCAGCAGCCCTTTTTTAGGGCAGGAGGGTGAAAAACTGTTTTTT. Amino acids: CASSPFLGQEGEKLFF.

The CDR3 region has the DNA TGTGCCAGCAGCTTACCGCCGGAGGAGGAAAAACTGTTTTTT. Amino acid sequence: CASSLPPEEEKLFF. The chain couples TRBV7-9 to TRBJ1-4; D gene ambiguous. Trimming stripped 2 bases from V and 8 bases from J, with 12 bases between. The CDR3 length is 14 residues. In germline, CDR1 is SEHNR, CDR2 FQNEAQ (reference sequence).

This clonotype was detected many times. This chain connects TRBV4-1 to TRBJ2-1; D not resolved. The CDR3 contains 13 residues. CDR1 is MGHRA and CDR2 is YSYEKL in the germline V gene. The V end was cut by 3 bases, the J end by 6 bases, with 9 bases between. The CDR3 region has the DNA TGCGCCAGCAGCCAGAGGCTGGGCAATGAGCAGTTCTTC. Residues: CASSQRLGNEQFF.

The table lists this clonotype with many counts. This rearrangement joins TRBV7-9 to TRBJ1-4, with unresolved D. Germline values: CDR1 SEHNR, CDR2 FQNEAQ (reference sequence). The CDR3 extends over 12 amino acids. V shed 1 base and J shed 8 bases, with 5 bases lying between them. In DNA form, the CDR3 reads TGTGCCAGCAGCTTAGACGCAGAAAAACTGTTTTTT. Translating it yields CASSLDAEKLFF.

This clonotype was counted ten times or more. This chain links TRBV4-3 with TRBJ2-1; TRBD2 is a possible D gene (6 bases). Trimming removed 1 base from V and 8 bases from J, with 18 bases in between. Germline CDR1 LGHNA, CDR2 YSLEER. The CDR3 is made up of 16 amino acids. CDR3 DNA sequence: TGCGCCAGCAGCCAAGCCATGCGGGGAGCGCTTGATGAGCAGTTCTTC. Translating gives CASSQAMRGALDEQFF.

The chain is built from TRBV9 and TRBJ2-1, with TRBD1 identical over 8 bases. V was pared by 3 bases and J by 5 bases, with 7 bases of the junction left unmatched. The CDR3 totals 15 residues. Looked up from germline, CDR1 is SGDLS and CDR2 is YYNGEE. The CDR3 DNA follows: TGTGCCAGCAGCGAACAGGGGGAACTCCACAATGAGCAGTTCTTC. Encoded protein: CASSEQGELHNEQFF.

This clonotype has at least ten counts. The chain carries TRBV6-1 and TRBJ1-2; tentatively, D is TRBD1 (5 bases). The CDR3 consists of 15 residues. Germline CDR1 MNHNS, CDR2 SASEGT. Trimming pared 3 bases from V and 4 bases from J, leaving 15 bases between. For the CDR3, the DNA is TGTGCCAGCAGTGATAGTTTCTGGGGGTCCTATGGCTACACCTTC. Translating it yields CASSDSFWGSYGYTF.

The table lists this clonotype with many counts. The chain is built from TRBV7-8 and TRBJ2-2; D is unclear. This CDR3 comprises 13 residues. Looked up from germline, CDR1 is SGHVS and CDR2 is FQNEAQ. Trimming left V 5 bases short and J 5 bases short, with 9 bases between. CDR3 protein: CASSPPLTGELFF. In DNA form, the CDR3 reads TGTGCCAGCAGCCCTCCGTTGACCGGGGAGCTGTTTTTT.

Details on this clonotype: This sequence may be a read error, since a much larger clone differs from it by one base. J is TRBJ2-1 and V is TRBV19, with a possible D match to TRBD1 (6 bases). V was pared by 5 bases and J by 2 bases, with 13 bases between. Germline loops: CDR1 LNHDA, CDR2 SQIVND (reference sequence). The CDR3 spans 15 residues. The CDR3 spells CASSLGGSPYNEQFF. CDR3 nucleotides: TGTGCCAGTAGTCTTGGGGGCAGCCCCTACAATGAGCAGTTCTTC. Using reference TRBV19 and TRBJ2-1 for the parts outside the CDR3, the full variable domain is DGGITQSPKYLFRKEGQNVTLSCEQNLNHDAMYWYRQDPGQGLRLIYYSQIVNDFQKGDIAEGYSVSREKKESFPLTVTSAQKNPTAFYLCASSLGGSPYNEQFFGPGTRLTVL.

This clonotype was seen repeatedly, ten times or more. The V call is TRBV4-3, the J call TRBJ2-7, with a weak D call TRBD2 (6 bases). The germline CDR1 and CDR2 sequences are LGHNA and YSLEER. V was shortened by 0 bases and J by 1 base, with 13 bases between the two germline ends. The CDR3 contains 16 residues. CDR3 amino acids: CASSQESGTRSYEQYF. DNA of the CDR3: TGCGCCAGCAGCCAAGAATCCGGGACTCGGTCCTACGAGCAGTACTTC.

This clonotype was counted many times. CDR3 sequence reads: CASSIRTSGRAGELFF. In DNA, the CDR3 is TGTGCCAGCAGCATCCGGACTAGCGGGAGGGCCGGGGAGCTGTTTTTT. This chain joins TRBV13 and TRBJ2-2, with 15 bases lining up with TRBD2. This CDR3 has 16 residues. J was trimmed by 6 bases and V by 5 bases; bases with no gene match: 4. The germline V gene has CDR1 PRHDT and CDR2 FYEKMQ (reference sequence).

About this clonotype: This clone may be a read error of a much larger clone one base away. This CDR3 fails to terminate in the conserved phenylalanine or tryptophan, so it likely reflects a read error. The V gene is TRBV29-1, the J gene TRBJ1-3; D remains unclear. This CDR3 has 14 amino acids. Germline values: CDR1 SQVTM, CDR2 ANQGSEA. Between the trimmed V and J ends, which lost 2 bases and 1 base, there was a span of 9 bases. The CDR3 DNA is TGCAGCGTTGAATTTCTTGGGTCTGGAAACACCATATATCTT. It is translated as CSVEFLGSGNTIYL.

This clonotype has ten or more counts. The V gene is TRBV7-8, the J gene TRBJ1-1; D is undetermined. V lost 4 bases and J 4 bases, leaving 16 bases between the germline ends. Germline CDR1 SGHVS, CDR2 FQNEAQ. The CDR3 is 15 amino acids. CDR3 nucleotides: TGTGCCAGCAGCTCACCGGGCCCTCGAGGCACTGAAGCTTTCTTT. As protein: CASSSPGPRGTEAFF.

This clonotype was recorded many times. The chain carries TRBV6-5 and TRBJ2-3; possibly TRBD2 for D (5 bases). This CDR3 has 16 amino acids. From germline, CDR1 is MNHEY and CDR2 SVGAGI. V was cut by 8 bases and J by 0 bases, with 18 bases left in between. The CDR3 here is CASGGPGMSSTDTQYF. The DNA for the CDR3 is TGTGCCAGCGGCGGGCCCGGGATGTCTAGCACAGATACGCAGTATTTT.

This clonotype was seen many times. CDR3 nucleotides: TGTGCCAGCAGTGAAGGGGTGGGGAGCTCCTACGAGCAGTACTTC. Its translation: CASSEGVGSSYEQYF. The chain combines TRBV2 with TRBJ2-7; the D gene is possibly TRBD2 (5 bases). Deletions cut 1 base from V and 0 bases from J, with 10 bases between. The CDR3 totals 15 residues. Germline CDR1 reads SNHLY; CDR2 reads FYNNEI.